This T cell receptor (beta chain) is drawn from a study of blood T cell repertoires in COVID-19. The CDR3 sequence is 16 residues long. The V gene's germline CDR1 is SGHRS and CDR2 YFSETQ. V dropped 4 bases and J dropped 1; count of bases not matched to a gene: 7. Repertoires were generated with immunoSEQ multiplex PCR, while TCRdb's copy carries only in-frame clones and drops some. Among 250,000 to 350,000 clones listed, 70% to 90% were seen once. Residents of approximately 25 US areas, aged roughly 18 to 89 years, made up the participants. Recovered participants had two consecutive negative NP/OP PCR tests, healthcare professional clearance, or symptom resolution.

The rearrangement joins TRBV5-1 to TRBJ2-2; the match to TRBD1 covers 7 bases. The sample taken for sequencing was PBMCs or T cells enriched from blood (not recorded which). This receptor was obtained from a woman aged 25 to 39 who had recovered from COVID-19. The CDR3 DNA is TGCGCCAGCAGCCTACAGACAGGGAGGAACACCGGGGAGCTGTTTTTT. Its translation is CASSLQTGRNTGELFF.